This TCR beta chain was found in a study of CD8 T cells in cerebrospinal fluid in Alzheimer's disease (dated by TCRdb to the early 2020s). Turning to the overall study: The study assessed CSF T cell clonal expansion with two single-cell approaches: plate-based nested PCR sequencing and droplet-based sequencing. The study tested whether clonally expanded T cells were present in cerebrospinal fluid from healthy elderly individuals and from patients with neurodegenerative disease. The droplet-based CSF comparison of patients and controls included about 9 healthy controls (around 11,000 cells) and about 9 patients with MCI or Alzheimer's disease (roughly 10,000 cells). CSF gene-expression analysis, which included Parkinson's disease patients, covered approximately 24 samples in total. Beyond this particular receptor, the publication reports: Only samples with detectable clones went into the overall clonality comparison: some 11 healthy, 5 MCI, 5 AD, and 6 PD. The largest CSF clone made up a higher percentage of TCRs in patients with MCI or Alzheimer's disease than in controls. In pooled data, a highly expanded clone (at least 3% of TCRs) was found in 1 of 10 healthy subjects versus most of the 6 Alzheimer's patients. The authors warned that finding EBV-specific TCRs in CSF does not prove a causal connection between EBV and Alzheimer's disease. The EBV-specific clones were neither the most highly expanded clones nor enriched among patients.

The CDR3 runs 15 amino acids, cysteine and phenylalanine included. The nucleotide record is missing. From a lookup of the germline V gene, CDR1 and CDR2 are SNHLY and FYNNEI. Acute infectious disease was absent in all participants, and all participants were in good physical condition. For droplet-based sequencing, live CSF cells were sorted using a live/dead marker. CSF was obtained by lumbar puncture, and immune cells were pelleted by centrifugation at 300g. Each CSF sample was examined for red blood cells, and any sample with blood contamination was excluded. CSF cells were cryopreserved by placing the cells in freezing medium, freezing the cells overnight at -80 degrees C, and then storing the cells in liquid nitrogen. CSF samples were stored for less than six months before analysis. This clonotype counts as medium-sized (0.01 to 0.1%) based on its frequency; no count is recorded. Its recognized antigen is unknown.

The library relied on 10x single-cell sequencing. 10X Genomics single-cell V(D)J and 5' gene-expression libraries were used to profile CSF cells. CSF single-cell TCR libraries were sequenced on an Illumina NextSeq550. On the authors' methods: V(D)J reads were aligned to the vdj-GRCh38 alts ensemble 2.0.0 reference and processed with the Cell Ranger vdj pipeline. Clonotypes were defined as cell barcodes sharing the same set of productive CDR3 nucleotide sequences. To link clonality with transcriptional profiles, clonotype information was incorporated into Seurat v3.0 gene-expression metadata. Any CSF cell with more than 1,800 genes, more than 7,500 UMIs or more than 10% mitochondrial reads was removed. To find TCRs with known antigen specificity, CDR3-beta sequences were matched against VDJdb. The network analysis of clone sharing was performed with the R package qgraph and was limited to TCRs that had complete alpha and beta chains. The reads were reprocessed in TCRdb, with one entry per CDR3 protein sequence and no accompanying DNA. TCRdb, not the authors, supplied the V and J calls. This specimen's table enumerates around 1,000 distinct CDR3 sequences. The ten largest clones add up to roughly 14% of the sample.

The chain is made from TRBV2 and TRBJ1-5. The receptor was derived from a human donor in good health. Sequenced: cerebrospinal fluid. The CDR3 region: CASSLDSRRYQPQHF.